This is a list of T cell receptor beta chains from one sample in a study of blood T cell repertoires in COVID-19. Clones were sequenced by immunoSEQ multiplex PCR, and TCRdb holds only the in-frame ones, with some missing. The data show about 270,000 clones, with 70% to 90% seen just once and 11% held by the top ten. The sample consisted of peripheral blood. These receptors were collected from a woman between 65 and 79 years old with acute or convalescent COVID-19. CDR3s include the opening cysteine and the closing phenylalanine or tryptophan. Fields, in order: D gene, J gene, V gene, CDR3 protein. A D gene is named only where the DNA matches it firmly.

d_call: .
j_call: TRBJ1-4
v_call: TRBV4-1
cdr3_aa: CASSQVRGLEPGGNEKLFF

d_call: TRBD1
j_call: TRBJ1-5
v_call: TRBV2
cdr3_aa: CASRIQGGANQPQHF

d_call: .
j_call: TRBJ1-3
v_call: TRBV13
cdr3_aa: CASSFLTSGQNSGNTIYF

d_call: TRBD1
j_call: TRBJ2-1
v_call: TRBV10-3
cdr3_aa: CATQGPGGLSSYNEQFF

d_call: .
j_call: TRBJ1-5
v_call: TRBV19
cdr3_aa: CASSIGGRIRNQPQHF

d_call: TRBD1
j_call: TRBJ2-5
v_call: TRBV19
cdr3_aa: CASSQGQGQETQYF

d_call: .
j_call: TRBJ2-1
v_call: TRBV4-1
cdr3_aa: CASSQEMVSRREQFF

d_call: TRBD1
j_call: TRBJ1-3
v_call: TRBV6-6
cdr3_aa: CASSTTGEGNTIYF

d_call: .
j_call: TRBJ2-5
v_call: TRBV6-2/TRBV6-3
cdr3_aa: CASSDRDSPSQETQYF

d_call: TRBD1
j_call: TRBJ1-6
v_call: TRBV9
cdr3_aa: CASGTANSPLHF

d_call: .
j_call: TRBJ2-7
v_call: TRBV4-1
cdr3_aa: CASSQVGTVNEQYF

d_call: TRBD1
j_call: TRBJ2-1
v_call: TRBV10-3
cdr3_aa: CAISESGQGANEQFF

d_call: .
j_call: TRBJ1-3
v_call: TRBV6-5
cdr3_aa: CASTPRGPSGNTIYF

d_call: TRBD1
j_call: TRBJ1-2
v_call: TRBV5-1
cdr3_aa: CASSPRSGGQGVSGYTF

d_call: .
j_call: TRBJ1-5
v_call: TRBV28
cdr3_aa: CASRPGGARGPQHF

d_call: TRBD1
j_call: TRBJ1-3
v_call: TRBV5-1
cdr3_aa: CASSLDAGGRDTIYF

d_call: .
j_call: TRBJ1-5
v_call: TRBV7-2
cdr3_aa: CASSSPGQPQHF

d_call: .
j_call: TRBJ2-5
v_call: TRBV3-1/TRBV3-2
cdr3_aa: CASSFWTEETQYF

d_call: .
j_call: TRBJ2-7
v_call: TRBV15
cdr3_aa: CATSRLTVRGFTRSYEQYF

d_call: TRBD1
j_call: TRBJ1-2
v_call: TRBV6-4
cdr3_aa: CASSDSYGTGNLGGYTF

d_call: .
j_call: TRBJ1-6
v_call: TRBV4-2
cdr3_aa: CASSLIDSPLHF

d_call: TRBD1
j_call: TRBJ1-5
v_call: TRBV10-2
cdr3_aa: CASSRDRGTNNQPQHF

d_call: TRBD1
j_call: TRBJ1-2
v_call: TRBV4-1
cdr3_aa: CASSQGTGSADNYGYTF

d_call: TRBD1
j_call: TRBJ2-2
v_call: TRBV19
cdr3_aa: CASRGQLNTGELFF

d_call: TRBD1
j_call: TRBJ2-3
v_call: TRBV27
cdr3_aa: CASSPGWGRQGADTQYF

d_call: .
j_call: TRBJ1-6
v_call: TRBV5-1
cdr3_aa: CASSLEAQASNSPLHF

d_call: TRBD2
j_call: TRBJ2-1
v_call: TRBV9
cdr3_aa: CASSLTLGGTSSNEQFF

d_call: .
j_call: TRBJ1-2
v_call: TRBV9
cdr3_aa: CASSANYGYTF

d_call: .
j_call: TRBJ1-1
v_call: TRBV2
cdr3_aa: CASSGRYRVAEAFF

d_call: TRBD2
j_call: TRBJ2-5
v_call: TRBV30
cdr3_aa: CAWSVRLAGLLRFQYF

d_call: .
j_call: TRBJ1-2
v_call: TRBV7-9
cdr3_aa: CASSPPHTYGYTF

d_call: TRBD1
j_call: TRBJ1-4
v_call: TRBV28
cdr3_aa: CASSRGQGEKLFF

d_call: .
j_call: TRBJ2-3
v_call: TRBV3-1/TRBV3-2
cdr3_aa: CASRSADTQYF

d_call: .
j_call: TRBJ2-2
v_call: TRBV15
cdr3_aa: CATNIGGARSGELFF

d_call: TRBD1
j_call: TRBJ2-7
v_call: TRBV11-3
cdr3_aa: CASSLGSGTGGEQYF

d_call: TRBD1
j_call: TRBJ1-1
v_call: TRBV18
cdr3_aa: CASSPGQGLGAFF

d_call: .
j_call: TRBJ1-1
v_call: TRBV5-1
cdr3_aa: CASSSSGVTEAFF

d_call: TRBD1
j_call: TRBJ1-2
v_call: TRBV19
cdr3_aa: CASQRQGRGNYGYTF

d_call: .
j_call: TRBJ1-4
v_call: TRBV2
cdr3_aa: CASRPGGAQVEKLFF

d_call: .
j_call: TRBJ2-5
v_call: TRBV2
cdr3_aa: CAIPLWGGGPPRTQYF

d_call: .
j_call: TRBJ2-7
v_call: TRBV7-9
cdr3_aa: CASSRSGYEQYF

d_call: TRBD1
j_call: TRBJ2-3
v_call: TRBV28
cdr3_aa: CASSLGGQGTDTQYF

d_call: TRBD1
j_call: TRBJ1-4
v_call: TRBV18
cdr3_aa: CASSSGTAVREKLFF

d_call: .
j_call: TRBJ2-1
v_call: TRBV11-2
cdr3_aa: CASSPGLTLRNEQFF

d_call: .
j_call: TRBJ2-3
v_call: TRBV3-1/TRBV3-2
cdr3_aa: CASSPDFSDTQYF

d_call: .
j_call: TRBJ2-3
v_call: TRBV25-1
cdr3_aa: CASSPDRTNADTQYF

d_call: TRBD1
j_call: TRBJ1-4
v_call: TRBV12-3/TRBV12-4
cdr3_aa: CASSPTGVKLFF